A selection of T cell receptor beta chains follows, all from one sample in a study of long-term antiretroviral therapy in people with HIV. TCRdb's copy holds only in-frame clones and misses some; the assay was immunoSEQ multiplex PCR. The sample carries approximately 15,000 clones, nearly 85% recorded once. Sequencing was performed on unsorted PBMCs, taken 1.8 years before starting antiretroviral therapy. These receptor sequences come from a woman in her 40s with HIV. Both conserved end residues are part of each CDR3. D genes are given only for firm matches. Clone size is shown for a subset of rows, as once, few, many or a class of expanded clone.

-	TRBJ2-1	-	TRBV10-3	CAISDGLNNEQFF	TGTGCCATCAGTGATGGTCTAAACAATGAGCAGTTCTTC
medium-sized	TRBJ2-7	-	TRBV7-6	CASSSLTRDEQYF	TGTGCCAGCAGCTCCCTCACCCGCGACGAGCAGTACTTC
-	TRBJ1-3	-	TRBV5-1	CASSLEHQNGNTIYF	TGCGCCAGCAGCTTGGAACATCAAAACGGAAACACCATATATTTT
-	TRBJ1-1	-	TRBV7-9	CASRAMNTEAFF	TGTGCCAGCAGGGCCATGAACACTGAAGCTTTCTTT
-	TRBJ1-5	-	TRBV6-5	CASSYSGGNQPQHF	TGTGCCAGCAGTTACTCGGGGGGCAATCAGCCCCAGCATTTT
-	TRBJ1-2	TRBD1	TRBV6-1	CASSVGGRNYGYTF	TGTGCCAGCAGTGTAGGGGGCCGTAACTATGGCTACACCTTC
-	TRBJ2-1	TRBD1	TRBV18	CASSPGDRGLYYNEQFF	TGTGCCAGCTCACCTGGGGACAGGGGGCTTTACTACAATGAGCAGTTCTTC
-	TRBJ2-5	-	TRBV10-3	CAISESGKETQYF	TGTGCCATCAGTGAGTCAGGAAAAGAGACCCAGTACTTC
-	TRBJ1-2	-	TRBV27	CASSLSRGTPGSGYTF	TGTGCCAGCAGTTTATCCCGAGGCACACCCGGCTCTGGCTACACCTTC
-	TRBJ2-7	-	TRBV6-1	CASSVSVRDEQYF	TGTGCCAGCAGTGTAAGCGTTAGGGACGAGCAGTACTTC
-	TRBJ2-2	TRBD2	TRBV4-1	CASSQATGGTGELFF	TGCGCCAGCAGCCAAGCAACGGGGGGCACCGGGGAGCTGTTTTTT
-	TRBJ1-4	-	TRBV18	CASSPPFLFEKLFF	TGTGCCAGCTCACCCCCCTTCCTTTTTGAAAAACTGTTTTTT
-	TRBJ2-5	-	TRBV11-2	CASSLFETQYF	TGTGCCAGCAGCTTATTTGAGACCCAGTACTTC
once	TRBJ2-7	-	TRBV4-2	CASSQAGVPYEQYF	TGTGCCAGCAGCCAAGCGGGGGTCCCCTACGAGCAGTACTTC
-	TRBJ1-2	-	TRBV6-6	CASSYGGGGFVGYTF	TGTGCCAGCAGTTACGGGGGTGGAGGGTTTGTGGGCTACACCTTC
-	TRBJ2-3	-	TRBV6-1	CASEQGSTDTQYF	TGTGCCAGCGAACAAGGCTCCACAGATACGCAGTATTTT
-	TRBJ1-5	-	TRBV19	CASSIFGDSNQPQHF	TGTGCCAGTAGTATATTTGGGGATAGCAATCAGCCCCAGCATTTT
-	TRBJ1-1	-	TRBV2	CASQLGTEAFF	TGTGCCTCCCAACTGGGGACTGAAGCTTTCTTT
-	TRBJ2-7	-	TRBV2	CASYGLGSGPNYEQYF	TGTGCCAGCTATGGGTTGGGAAGCGGGCCAAACTACGAGCAGTACTTC
-	TRBJ1-5	-	TRBV7-3	CASSLGNNQPQHF	TGTGCCAGCAGCTTGGGGAACAATCAGCCCCAGCATTTT
-	TRBJ2-7	TRBD2	TRBV5-1	CASSLGLAGYYEQYF	TGCGCCAGCAGCTTGGGACTAGCGGGTTACTACGAGCAGTACTTC
-	TRBJ2-7	-	TRBV27	CASMGGYEQYF	TGTGCCAGCATGGGAGGATACGAGCAGTACTTC
-	TRBJ2-6	-	TRBV5-6	CASSPSGARGANVLTF	TGTGCCAGCAGCCCTTCGGGGGCGCGGGGGGCCAACGTCCTGACTTTC
-	TRBJ1-1	TRBD1	TRBV6-5	CASKSYGTGGTEAFF	TGTGCCAGCAAAAGTTACGGGACAGGGGGTACTGAAGCTTTCTTT
-	TRBJ2-3	-	TRBV7-3	CASSFTGTSVPDTQYF	TGTGCCAGCAGCTTCACCGGGACTTCCGTTCCAGATACGCAGTATTTT
-	TRBJ2-7	-	TRBV18	CASSPGVGDKYYEQYF	TGTGCCAGCTCACCTGGGGTAGGGGACAAATACTACGAGCAGTACTTC
-	TRBJ2-7	TRBD1	TRBV18	CASSVGQGAWYEQYF	TGTGCCAGCTCGGTCGGACAGGGGGCGTGGTACGAGCAGTACTTC
-	TRBJ2-7	-	TRBV7-9	CASSSSQGSSYEQYF	TGTGCCAGCAGCTCGTCCCAGGGGAGCTCCTACGAGCAGTACTTC
-	TRBJ2-3	TRBD2	TRBV13	CASSLVASGFSSDTQYF	TGTGCCAGCAGCTTAGTGGCTAGCGGGTTCTCTTCGGATACGCAGTATTTT
-	TRBJ2-3	TRBD2	TRBV19	CASSIRGGGNTDTQYF	TGTGCCAGTAGTATTCGGGGGGGCGGGAACACAGATACGCAGTATTTT
-	TRBJ2-3	TRBD1	TRBV27	CASSLKGAATQYF	TGTGCCAGCAGTTTAAAGGGGGCAGCTACGCAGTATTTT
-	TRBJ1-2	-	TRBV14	CASSQDRGAGGYTF	TGTGCCAGCAGCCAAGATCGGGGGGCGGGAGGCTACACCTTC
-	TRBJ2-2	TRBD1	TRBV5-4	CASSRTGGNTGELFF	TGTGCCAGCAGCCGGACAGGGGGTAATACCGGGGAGCTGTTTTTT
-	TRBJ1-1	TRBD1	TRBV6-5	CASYSGQMNTEAFF	TGTGCCAGTTACTCGGGACAGATGAACACTGAAGCTTTCTTT
-	TRBJ2-3	-	TRBV13	CASSLVGGAGELWTDTQYF	TGTGCCAGCAGCTTAGTTGGGGGGGCAGGGGAGTTGTGGACAGATACGCAGTATTTT
-	TRBJ2-1	-	TRBV19	CASSHGVYEQFF	TGTGCCAGTAGCCACGGGGTGTATGAGCAGTTCTTC
-	TRBJ2-1	-	TRBV7-8	CASSLTEDNEQFF	TGTGCCAGCAGCTTAACGGAGGACAATGAGCAGTTCTTC
-	TRBJ2-1	-	TRBV4-1	CASSQDRRAGRNEQFF	TGCGCCAGCAGCCAAGACCGTAGGGCAGGTAGGAATGAGCAGTTCTTC
-	TRBJ1-1	-	TRBV13	CASSTPSGNTEAFF	TGTGCCAGCTCCACCCCCTCAGGGAACACTGAAGCTTTCTTT